This T cell receptor beta chain was recovered during a study of OX40 agonist ivuxolimab in advanced cancers. Study summary: The dose of intravenous ivuxolimab that patients received every 2 weeks ranged from 0.01 to 10 mg/kg. Therapy given before enrollment (anti-PD-1, anti-PD-L1 or anti-CTLA-4) was allowed, and approximately 40% had some. One hepatocellular carcinoma and a couple of cutaneous melanoma patients partially responded.

Study-level findings and limits: By week 6 at 0.1 to 3.0 mg/kg, blood CD4+ and CD8+ T cells had expanded clonally.

This clone has more than one count but fewer than ten. Its antigen remains unidentified. CDR3 length equals 17 residues. J gave up 0 bases and V 0 bases, and 3 bases lay outside the gene matches. Germline V gene lookup returns CDR1 SGHNT and CDR2 YYREEE (reference sequence). The table came from immunoSEQ multiplex PCR; TCRdb's copy has only in-frame clones and leaves some out. The sample holds fewer than 90,000 clones, more than 70% seen once. This sample comprised CD4+ or CD8+ T cells sorted from blood, obtained in a trial of the OX40 agonist ivuxolimab. This sequence joins TRBV5-4 and TRBJ1-4; 9 nucleotides line up with TRBD1. The source of this sequence is an adult with an advanced solid tumor such as melanoma, head and neck, liver or kidney cancer. In DNA, the CDR3 is TGTGCCAGCAGCTTGGGAGGACAGGGGTCAACTAATGAAAAACTGTTTTTT. Its protein is CASSLGGQGSTNEKLFF.